The 21 T cell receptor beta chains below were found in one sample sequenced in a study of blood T cell repertoires in COVID-19. The data were produced by immunoSEQ multiplex PCR, yet TCRdb's version contains in-frame clones alone and is incomplete. The profile shows 52,000 or so clones, approximately 80% of them singletons. Sample: peripheral blood. Receptor source: a human donor in a cohort sampled during active or convalescent COVID-19.

This rearrangement joins TRBV6-5 to TRBJ1-5; no firm D call. This CDR3 is built from 13 residues. V was shortened by 9 bases and J by 2 bases, with 11 bases between the two germline ends. CDR1 is MNHEY and CDR2 is SVGAGI in the germline V gene. As DNA, the CDR3 is TGTGCCAGTATAACTTCGGGCAATCAGCCCCAGCATTTT. It encodes CASITSGNQPQHF.

This chain uses TRBV2 with TRBJ1-5, with TRBD1 matching 7 bases. Germline V CDR1 and CDR2: SNHLY, FYNNEI. J was trimmed by 0 bases and V by 6 bases; bases with no gene match: 2. CDR3 length equals 14 residues. Written as DNA, the CDR3 is TGTGCCAGCAGGACAGGGTTTAGCAATCAGCCCCAGCATTTT. This translates into CASRTGFSNQPQHF.

V usage is TRBV11-1 and J usage is TRBJ1-1; TRBD1 is a possible D gene (5 bases). V was trimmed by 3 bases and J by 6 bases, leaving 11 bases between them. The CDR3 totals 13 residues. The V gene's germline CDR1 is SGHAT and CDR2 FQDESV (reference sequence). CDR3 region: CASSLTDSSEAFF. The CDR3 nucleotides read TGTGCCAGCAGCTTGACCGACAGCTCTGAAGCTTTCTTT. The full variable domain, its missing parts supplied by reference TRBV11-1 and TRBJ1-1, is EAEVAQSPRYKITEKSQAVAFWCDPISGHATLYWYRQILGQGPELLVQFQDESVVDDSQLPKDRFSAERLKGVDSTLKIQPAELGDSAMYLCASSLTDSSEAFFGQGTRLTVV.

The chain couples TRBV30 to TRBJ2-5; TRBD2 matches 8 bases. With V trimmed by 3 bases and J by 9 bases, 18 bases remained unmatched. In germline, CDR1 is GTSNPN, CDR2 SVGIG (reference sequence). CDR3 size: 16 residues. Here the CDR3 reads CAWRPGLELSSRAQYF. The CDR3 DNA sequence: TGTGCCTGGAGGCCGGGACTAGAACTTAGTAGTCGTGCCCAGTACTTC. The whole variable domain, remainder taken from reference TRBV30 and TRBJ2-5, is SQTIHQWPATLVQPVGSPLSLECTVEGTSNPNLYWYRQAAGRGLQLLFYSVGIGQISSEVPQNLSASRPQDRQFILSSKKLLLSDSGFYLCAWRPGLELSSRAQYFGPGTRLLVL.

This chain joins TRBV7-9 and TRBJ2-3; 8 bases match TRBD2. Germline values: CDR1 SEHNR, CDR2 FQNEAQ (reference sequence). The CDR3 consists of 16 residues. V lost 1 base and J lost 0; bases outside the gene matches: 3. The CDR3 sequence is CASSLVSGASTDTQYF. The DNA for the CDR3 is TGTGCCAGCAGCTTAGTTAGCGGGGCTAGCACAGATACGCAGTATTTT.

The rearrangement joins TRBV6-5 to TRBJ2-7, with 11 bases matching TRBD1. J lost 5 bases, V lost 4 bases, and 4 bases had no gene match. The germline gives CDR1 MNHEY, CDR2 SVGAGI. There are 14 residues in the CDR3. The CDR3 loop is CASSWGQGDNEQYF. CDR3 in DNA: TGTGCCAGCAGTTGGGGACAGGGGGACAACGAGCAGTACTTC.

This clone was detected only a few times. The rearrangement joins TRBV10-3 to TRBJ1-4; possibly TRBD1 for D (6 bases). The V gene's germline CDR1 is ENHRY and CDR2 SYGVKD. The V and J ends lost 8 bases and 5 bases respectively, with 12 bases between them. The length of the CDR3 is 13 residues. The CDR3 coding sequence is TGTGCCATCGGGGACATCGCGAATGAAAAACTGTTTTTT. As protein: CAIGDIANEKLFF.

V and J are TRBV5-8 and TRBJ2-7; tentative D call: TRBD1 (5 bases). This CDR3 region has 12 residues. The V end was cut by 4 bases, the J end by 2 bases, with 7 bases between. CDR1 is SGHTS and CDR2 is YDEGEE in the germline V gene. The CDR3 coding sequence is TGTGCCAGCAGCCCGACAGCCTACGAGCAGTACTTC. This translates into CASSPTAYEQYF.

The V call is TRBV2, the J call TRBJ1-3, with a tentative D call TRBD1 (6 bases). Germline CDR1 and CDR2: SNHLY and FYNNEI. V gave up 5 bases and J gave up 0 bases, with 17 bases separating them. This CDR3 has 17 amino acids. The CDR3 sequence: CASSLLGALSSGNTIYF. DNA of the CDR3: TGTGCCAGCAGTCTCTTGGGGGCGCTCTCCTCTGGAAACACCATATATTTT.

The rearrangement links TRBV7-3 to TRBJ1-6; D not certain. There are 13 residues in the CDR3. V was shortened by 2 bases and J by 10 bases, with 9 bases between the two germline ends. CDR1 SGHTA and CDR2 FQGTGA come from the germline V gene. The CDR3 loop reads CASSLGSYSPLHF. The CDR3 DNA follows: TGTGCCAGCAGCTTAGGCAGTTACTCACCCCTCCACTTT.

The chain carries TRBV11-1 and TRBJ1-1; unclear D gene. With 1 base removed from V and 1 base from J, the gap between germline ends came to 7 bases. The CDR3 has 14 residues. Per the germline V gene, CDR1 is SGHAT and CDR2 is FQDESV (reference sequence). The CDR3, as DNA: TGTGCCAGCAGCTTAGGACAATCGAACACTGAAGCTTTCTTT. Residues: CASSLGQSNTEAFF. The whole variable domain, filled in from reference TRBV11-1 and TRBJ1-1, reads EAEVAQSPRYKITEKSQAVAFWCDPISGHATLYWYRQILGQGPELLVQFQDESVVDDSQLPKDRFSAERLKGVDSTLKIQPAELGDSAMYLCASSLGQSNTEAFFGQGTRLTVV.

The chain has TRBV1 and TRBJ2-7; the table calls TRBD1, which could not be checked here. TRBV1 is marked as a pseudogene. The CDR3 covers 15 residues. The CDR3 sequence: CTSSQDPDSNYEQYF. The CDR3, as DNA: TGCACCAGCAGCCAAGATCCGGACAGCAACTACGAGCAGTACTTC.

CDR3 sequence reads: CASSTGGAEFNSPLHF. The DNA for the CDR3 is TGCGCCAGCAGCACAGGGGGCGCCGAATTTAATTCACCCCTCCACTTT. The chain employs TRBV4-1 and TRBJ1-6; 9 bases align to TRBD1. J gave up 6 bases and V 5 bases, and 8 bases lay outside the gene matches. Per germline, CDR1 MGHRA and CDR2 YSYEKL. The CDR3 sequence is 16 residues long.

The gene calls are TRBV30 and TRBJ1-5, with D possibly TRBD1 on 6 matching bases. Germline CDR1 and CDR2: GTSNPN and SVGIG (reference sequence). The V and J ends lost 1 base and 4 bases respectively, with 23 bases between them. This CDR3 is built from 18 residues. The CDR3 spells CAWSGRGGIGARNQPQHF. In DNA form, the CDR3 reads TGTGCCTGGAGTGGACGAGGGGGAATCGGGGCGAGGAATCAGCCCCAGCATTTT.

The V call is TRBV9, the J call TRBJ1-3; 9 bases are shared with TRBD1. Germline CDR1 is SGDLS and CDR2 is YYNGEE. Germline trimming cut 4 bases from V and 2 bases from J; bases unmatched to any gene: 4. CDR3 length: 15 amino acids. Written as DNA, the CDR3 is TGTGCCAGCAGCTCGCGGACAGGGGCTGGAAACACCATATATTTT. It translates to CASSSRTGAGNTIYF. Looking up the rest from reference TRBV9 and TRBJ1-3 gives the full variable domain: DSGVTQTPKHLITATGQRVTLRCSPRSGDLSVYWYQQSLDQGLQFLIQYYNGEERAKGNILERFSAQQFPDLHSELNLSSLELGDSALYFCASSSRTGAGNTIYFGEGSWLTVV.

The gene calls are TRBV7-2 and TRBJ2-5, with D hard to call. The CDR3 spans 13 residues. V lost 1 base and J 4 bases, leaving 7 bases between the germline ends. CDR1 and CDR2 from the germline V gene are SGHTA and FQGNSA. CDR3 sequence reads: CASSLVLRETQYF. The CDR3 region has the DNA TGTGCCAGCAGCTTAGTTCTCCGAGAGACCCAGTACTTC. The full variable domain, with the rest looked up from reference TRBV7-2 and TRBJ2-5, is GAGVSQSPSNKVTEKGKDVELRCDPISGHTALYWYRQSLGQGLEFLIYFQGNSAPDKSGLPSDRFSAERTGGSVSTLTIQRTQQEDSAVYLCASSLVLRETQYFGPGTRLLVL.

J is TRBJ2-1 and V is TRBV7-2; 9 nucleotides line up with TRBD2. This CDR3 has 16 amino acids. J gave up 2 bases and V 1 base, and 3 bases lay outside the gene matches. Germline V gene data show CDR1 as SGHTA and CDR2 as FQGNSA. DNA of the CDR3: TGTGCCAGCAGCTTAGGTGGCGGGGGGGCCTACAATGAGCAGTTCTTC. It encodes CASSLGGGGAYNEQFF.

The CDR3 loop is CASSEATGNGEGYTF. The CDR3 nucleotides are TGTGCCAGCAGTGAAGCTACAGGGAATGGTGAAGGCTACACCTTC. The rearrangement links TRBV6-1 to TRBJ1-2; D might be TRBD1 (6 bases). Between the trimmed V and J ends, which lost 0 bases and 8 bases, there was a span of 16 bases. Germline-derived CDR1 and CDR2 are MNHNS and SASEGT. The CDR3 sequence is 15 residues long.

This clone was counted once. The CDR3 region has the DNA TGTGCCAGCAGCGTAGACCCAGAAAAATACTACGAGCAGTACTTC. Its translation is CASSVDPEKYYEQYF. The rearrangement joins TRBV9 to TRBJ2-7; D remains ambiguous. Germline CDR1 reads SGDLS; CDR2 reads YYNGEE. The CDR3 is 15 residues long. V lost 0 bases to trimming and J lost 3 bases, with 13 bases between them.

This chain joins TRBV6-4 and TRBJ2-3; 8 nucleotides agree with TRBD2. The CDR3 totals 14 residues. The V segment lost 6 bases and the J segment 4 bases; nucleotides outside the gene matches: 6. Germline CDR1 is MRHNA and CDR2 is SNTAGT. As DNA, the CDR3 is TGTGCCAGCAGGCCTGGGACTAGTGCAGATACGCAGTATTTT. Its protein product is CASRPGTSADTQYF.

The sample holds a few counts of this clone. The CDR3 DNA is TGTGCCAGCAGCTTAGCGGAAGGCTACGAGCAGTACTTC. Translating gives CASSLAEGYEQYF. The rearrangement joins TRBV7-3 to TRBJ2-7; D gene unclear. Germline loops: CDR1 SGHTA, CDR2 FQGTGA. Trimming pared 2 bases from V and 3 bases from J, leaving 8 bases between. The CDR3 covers 13 residues.